A selection of T cell receptor beta chains follows, all from one sample in a study of OX40 agonist ivuxolimab in advanced cancers. Clones were sequenced by immunoSEQ multiplex PCR, and TCRdb holds only the in-frame ones, with some missing. The profile shows under 65,000 clones, around 80% of them singletons. This material consisted of CD4+ or CD8+ T cells sorted from blood, taken in a trial of the OX40 agonist ivuxolimab. Receptors originate from an adult with an advanced solid tumor such as melanoma, head and neck, liver or kidney cancer. Each CDR3 is given with its conserved first and last residue. Fields, in order: D gene, J gene, clone size, V gene, CDR3 protein, CDR3 DNA. D genes are given only for firm matches. Clone size appears in some rows only: once, few, many, or a class for an expanded clone.

NA | TRBJ1-4 | NA | TRBV20-1 | CSAQSDEKLFF | TGCAGTGCCCAGAGCGATGAAAAACTGTTTTTT
TRBD2 | TRBJ2-7 | NA | TRBV5-3 | CARSPLAGPLYEQYF | TGTGCCAGAAGCCCTCTAGCGGGCCCCCTCTACGAGCAGTACTTC
TRBD1 | TRBJ2-2 | NA | TRBV6-5 | CASSYLQQGTGELFF | TGTGCCAGCAGTTACTTACAACAGGGGACCGGGGAGCTGTTTTTT
NA | TRBJ2-1 | NA | TRBV7-6 | CASSLAENEQFF | TGTGCCAGCAGCTTAGCTGAAAATGAGCAGTTCTTC
TRBD1 | TRBJ2-5 | NA | TRBV7-8 | CASSSGQTVGQETQYF | TGTGCCAGCAGCTCGGGACAGACCGTGGGCCAAGAGACCCAGTACTTC
NA | TRBJ1-6 | NA | TRBV11-2 | CASSPGTVYNSPLHF | TGTGCCAGCAGCCCAGGGACGGTTTATAATTCACCCCTCCACTTT
TRBD1 | TRBJ2-1 | NA | TRBV28 | CASSPSRQGTYNEQFF | TGTGCCAGCAGTCCCTCAAGACAGGGCACCTACAATGAGCAGTTCTTC
NA | TRBJ1-5 | NA | TRBV20-1 | CSARAGQPQHF | TGCAGTGCTAGAGCAGGTCAGCCCCAGCATTTT
TRBD1 | TRBJ2-5 | NA | TRBV27 | CASSRDRGQETQYF | TGTGCCAGCAGTCGAGACAGGGGGCAAGAGACCCAGTACTTC
NA | TRBJ2-7 | NA | TRBV9 | CASSVDLAGREQYF | TGTGCCAGCAGCGTAGATTTGGCAGGGCGCGAGCAGTACTTC
NA | TRBJ2-4 | NA | TRBV10-3 | CAISEGDIQYF | TGTGCCATCAGTGAGGGGGACATTCAGTACTTC
NA | TRBJ1-4 | NA | TRBV15 | CATSMGRLSNEKLFF | TGTGCCACCAGCATGGGCAGGCTCTCTAATGAAAAACTGTTTTTT
NA | TRBJ1-2 | NA | TRBV30 | CAWSPTSFDGYTF | TGTGCCTGGAGTCCGACAAGTTTTGATGGCTACACCTTC
NA | TRBJ1-2 | once | TRBV6-1 | CASSHGDGYGYTF | TGTGCCAGCAGTCACGGGGACGGATATGGCTACACCTTC
TRBD1 | TRBJ1-1 | NA | TRBV5-4 | CASSPQGQDFSEAFF | TGTGCCAGCAGCCCACAGGGACAGGATTTTTCTGAAGCTTTCTTT
TRBD2 | TRBJ2-5 | NA | TRBV27 | CASSGLASGEKETQYF | TGTGCCAGCAGTGGGCTCGCTAGCGGGGAAAAAGAGACCCAGTACTTC
NA | TRBJ2-7 | once | TRBV27 | CASRPLSLAQRKIHEQYF | TGTGCCAGCAGACCCCTATCTCTCGCTCAGAGAAAGATCCACGAGCAGTACTTC